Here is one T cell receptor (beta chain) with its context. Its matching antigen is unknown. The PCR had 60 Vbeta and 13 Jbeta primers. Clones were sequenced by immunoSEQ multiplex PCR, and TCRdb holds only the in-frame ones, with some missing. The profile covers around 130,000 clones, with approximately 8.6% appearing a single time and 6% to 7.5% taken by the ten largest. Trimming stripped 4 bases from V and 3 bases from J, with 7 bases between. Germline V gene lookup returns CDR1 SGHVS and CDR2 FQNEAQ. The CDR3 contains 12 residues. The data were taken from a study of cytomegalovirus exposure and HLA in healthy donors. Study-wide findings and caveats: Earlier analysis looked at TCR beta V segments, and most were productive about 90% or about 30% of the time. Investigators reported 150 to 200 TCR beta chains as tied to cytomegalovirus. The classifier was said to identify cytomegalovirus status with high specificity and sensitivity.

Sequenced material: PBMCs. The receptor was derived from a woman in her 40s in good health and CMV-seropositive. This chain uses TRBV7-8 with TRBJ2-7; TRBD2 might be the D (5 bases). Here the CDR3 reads CASSYEGYEQYF. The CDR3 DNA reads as TGTGCCAGCAGCTATGAGGGCTACGAGCAGTACTTC.